These 5 T cell receptor beta chains were sequenced from one sample in a study of control samples from healthy donors and cancer patients. Produced via immunoSEQ multiplex PCR; TCRdb's table is partial and in-frame only. The sample carries 140,000 to 150,000 clones, roughly 93% recorded once. Specimen: blood. These TCRs come from a man aged 18 to 30 in good health.

With regard to this clone: The junction departs from germline at one end; a sequencing error may be responsible. The chain combines TRBV3-1 (or the pseudogene TRBV3-2) with TRBJ2-2, with D possibly TRBD2 on 5 matching bases. CDR1 LGHDT and CDR2 YNNKEL come from the germline V gene (reference sequence). The CDR3 sequence is 15 residues long. The DNA of the CDR3 is TGTGCCAGCAGCCAAGAGCCGGACGAACACCGGGGAGCTGTTTTT. Translating gives CASSQEPDEHRGAVF.

The chain links TRBV7-9 to TRBJ2-3; D is possibly TRBD1 (6 bases). V lost 5 bases to trimming and J lost 1 base, with 16 bases between them. The CDR3 loop spans 16 amino acids. Per the germline V gene, CDR1 is SEHNR and CDR2 is FQNEAQ (reference sequence). CDR3 nucleotides: TGTGCCAGCAGCCCCGGAGGAACAGGGCGCACAGATACGCAGTATTTT. It codes for CASSPGGTGRTDTQYF.

This chain's CDR3 is CASSSLYRDRRSYTF. The CDR3 bases are TGTGCCAGCAGTTCCCTCTACCGGGACAGGAGAAGCTACACCTTC. The chain recombines TRBV28 with TRBJ1-2; 8 positions match TRBD1. The trim removed 4 bases at V and 9 bases at J, leaving 13 bases unmatched. Germline V CDR1 and CDR2: MDHEN, SYDVKM. The CDR3 is 15 amino acids.

The CDR3 DNA reads TGTGCCAGCAGCTTACCAGGGTCAGAGACCCAGTACTTC. This encodes CASSLPGSETQYF. This chain uses TRBV11-3 with TRBJ2-5; weak D call: TRBD1 (5 bases). Per the germline V gene, CDR1 is SGHNT and CDR2 is YENEEA. Trimming removed 2 bases at V and 4 bases at J, with 8 bases between. The CDR3 has 13 residues.

The chain employs TRBV9 and TRBJ1-2; no clear D gene. Germline CDR1 SGDLS, CDR2 YYNGEE. V was shortened by 3 bases and J by 1 base, with 10 bases between the two germline ends. The length of the CDR3 is 14 residues. CDR3 loop: CASSGTGFNYGYTF. For the CDR3, the DNA is TGTGCCAGCAGCGGAACGGGATTTAACTATGGCTACACCTTC.